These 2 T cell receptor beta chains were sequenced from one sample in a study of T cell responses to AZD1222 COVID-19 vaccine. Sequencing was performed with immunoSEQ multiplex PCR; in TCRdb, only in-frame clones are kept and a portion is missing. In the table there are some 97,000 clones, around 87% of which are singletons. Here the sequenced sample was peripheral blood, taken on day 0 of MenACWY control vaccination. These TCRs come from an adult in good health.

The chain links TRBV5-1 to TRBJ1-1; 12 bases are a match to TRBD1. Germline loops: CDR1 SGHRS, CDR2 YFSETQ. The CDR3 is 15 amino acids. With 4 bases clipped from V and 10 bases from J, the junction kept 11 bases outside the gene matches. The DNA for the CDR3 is TGCGCCAGCAGCCAGGGGACAGGGGGCCTCCTCGGAGCTTTCTTT. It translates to CASSQGTGGLLGAFF. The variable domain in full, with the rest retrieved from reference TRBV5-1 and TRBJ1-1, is KAGVTQTPRYLIKTRGQQVTLSCSPISGHRSVSWYQQTPGQGLQFLFEYFSETQRNKGNFPGRFSGRQFSNSRSEMNVSTLELGDSALYLCASSQGTGGLLGAFFGQGTRLTVV.

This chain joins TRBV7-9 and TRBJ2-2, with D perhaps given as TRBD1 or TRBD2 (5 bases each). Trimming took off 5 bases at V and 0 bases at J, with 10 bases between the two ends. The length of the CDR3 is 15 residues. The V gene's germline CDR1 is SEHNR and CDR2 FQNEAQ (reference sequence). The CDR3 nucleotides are TGTGCCAGCAGCCCCCGGGACGCGAACACCGGGGAGCTGTTTTTT. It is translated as CASSPRDANTGELFF.